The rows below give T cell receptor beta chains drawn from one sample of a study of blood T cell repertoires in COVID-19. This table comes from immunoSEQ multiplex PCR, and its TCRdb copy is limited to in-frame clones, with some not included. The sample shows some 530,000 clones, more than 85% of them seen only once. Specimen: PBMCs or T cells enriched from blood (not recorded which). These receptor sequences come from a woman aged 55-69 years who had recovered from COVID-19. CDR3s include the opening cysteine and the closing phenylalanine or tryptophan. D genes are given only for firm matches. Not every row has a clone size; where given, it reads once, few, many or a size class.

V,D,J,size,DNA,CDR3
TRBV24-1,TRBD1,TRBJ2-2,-,TGTGCCACCAGTGAGCGGACAGGGATGGTCGGGGAGCTGTTTTTT,CATSERTGMVGELFF
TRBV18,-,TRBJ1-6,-,TGTGCCAGCTCACCTGCGGATTCGGGCTCCTATAATTCACCCCTCCACTTT,CASSPADSGSYNSPLHF
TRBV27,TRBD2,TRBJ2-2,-,TGTGCCAGCAGTTTCTCGGGGGGGGACGGGGAGCTGTTTTTT,CASSFSGGDGELFF
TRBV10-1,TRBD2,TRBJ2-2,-,TGCGCCAGCAGTAGCGGGGGGGCCGGCACCGGGGAGCTGTTTTTT,CASSSGGAGTGELFF
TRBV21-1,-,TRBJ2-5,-,TGTGCCAGCAGCAACATGGGGGCTAGGGAGACCCAGTACTTC,CASSNMGARETQYF
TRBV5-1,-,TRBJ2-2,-,TGCGCCAGCAGCTTGGGAGGGCTTGGCGGGGAGCTGTTTTTT,CASSLGGLGGELFF
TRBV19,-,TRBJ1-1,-,TGTGCCAGTAGTATTTTACAGGGTTTTGCTGAAGCTTTCTTT,CASSILQGFAEAFF
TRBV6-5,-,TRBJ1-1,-,TGTGCCAGCAGGGCGGCGGGGCTCGACACTGAAGCTTTCTTT,CASRAAGLDTEAFF
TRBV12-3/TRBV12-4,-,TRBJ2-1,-,TGTGCCAGCATGCCTAGTGGGGCCGGTGAGCAGTTCTTC,CASMPSGAGEQFF
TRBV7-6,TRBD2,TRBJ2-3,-,TGTGCCAGCAGCGTCGGGGGGGCTAGCACAGATACGCAGTATTTT,CASSVGGASTDTQYF
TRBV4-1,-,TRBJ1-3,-,TGCGCCAGCAGCCAACCCTGGGGGGGCTCTTTTAACACCATATATTTT,CASSQPWGGSFNTIYF
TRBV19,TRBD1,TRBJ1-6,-,TGTGCCAGTAGTATAAGCAGGGGGAATTCACCCCTCCACTTT,CASSISRGNSPLHF
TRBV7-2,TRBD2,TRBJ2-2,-,TGTGCCAGCAGCTTAGCTAGCGGGGGGGCCGGGGAGCTGTTTTTT,CASSLASGGAGELFF
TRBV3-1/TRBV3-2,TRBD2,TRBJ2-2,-,TGTGCCAGCAGCCAGGGACTAGCGGGGGGCGGAAACACCGGGGAGCTGTTTTTT,CASSQGLAGGGNTGELFF
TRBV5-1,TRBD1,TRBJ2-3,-,TGCGCCAGCAGCGTGCGACAGGGGGCACAAGATACGCAGTATTTT,CASSVRQGAQDTQYF
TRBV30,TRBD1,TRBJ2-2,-,TGTGCCTGGAGTGTATTGAGACAGGGGGCTTTCTGGAACACCGGGGAGCTGTTTTTT,CAWSVLRQGAFWNTGELFF
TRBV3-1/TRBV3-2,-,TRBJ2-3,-,TGTGCCAGCAGCCCACAGCCAGATACGCAGTATTTT,CASSPQPDTQYF
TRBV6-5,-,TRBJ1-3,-,TGTGCCAGCACTGGGGCGGCTGGAAACACCATATATTTT,CASTGAAGNTIYF
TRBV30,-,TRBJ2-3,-,TGTGCCTGGAGTGTGTCGGGGAGAGATACGCAGTATTTT,CAWSVSGRDTQYF
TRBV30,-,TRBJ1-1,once,TGTGCCTGGAGTAAAACAGGAGGGGTGAACACTGAAGCTTTCTTT,CAWSKTGGVNTEAFF
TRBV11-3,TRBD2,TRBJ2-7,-,TGTGCCAGCAGCCCACACGCGGGAAGCGGGGGGAACCCCTACGAGCAGTACTTC,CASSPHAGSGGNPYEQYF
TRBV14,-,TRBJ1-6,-,TGTGCCAGCAGCCAAGGAAGTAGGGGATCCTATAATTCACCCCTCCACTTT,CASSQGSRGSYNSPLHF
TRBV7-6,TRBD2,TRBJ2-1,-,TGTGCCAGCAGCCGGACTAGCGGGGGGGCTTCTAAATACAATGAGCAGTTCTTC,CASSRTSGGASKYNEQFF
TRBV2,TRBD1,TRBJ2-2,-,TGTGCCAGCAGCAAACAGGGGAAAGGAGGCACCGGGGAGCTGTTTTTT,CASSKQGKGGTGELFF
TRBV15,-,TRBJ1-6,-,TGTGCCACCAGCAGACTGGGACAACTCTATAATTCACCCCTCCACTTT,CATSRLGQLYNSPLHF
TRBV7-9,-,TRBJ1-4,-,TGTGCCAGCAGCTTACTCCCAGGGGTGAATGAAAAACTGTTTTTT,CASSLLPGVNEKLFF
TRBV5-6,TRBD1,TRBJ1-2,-,TGTGCCAGCAGCTCCTCTAGGACAGGGGGCGCAAATGGCTACACCTTC,CASSSSRTGGANGYTF
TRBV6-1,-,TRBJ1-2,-,TGTGCCAGCAGTGAAGCCGGCAGGGGTGGAGGCTACACCTTC,CASSEAGRGGGYTF
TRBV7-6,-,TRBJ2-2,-,TGTGCCAGCAGTTACAGGGATACCGGGGAGCTGTTTTTT,CASSYRDTGELFF
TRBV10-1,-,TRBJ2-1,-,TGCGCCAGCAGTGCGGGTCTAGTCGATGCGAATGAGCAGTTCTTC,CASSAGLVDANEQFF
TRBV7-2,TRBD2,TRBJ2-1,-,TGTGCCAGCAGCTTGACTAGCGGACACAATGAGCAGTTCTTC,CASSLTSGHNEQFF
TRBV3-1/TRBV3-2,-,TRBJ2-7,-,TGTGCCAGCAGCCAGCTCCAGGGTGAACGGTACTTC,CASSQLQGERYF
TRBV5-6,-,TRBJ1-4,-,TGTGCCAGCAGCTTCGGAGGTGGAAAACTGTTTTTT,CASSFGGGKLFF
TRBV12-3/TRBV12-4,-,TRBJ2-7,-,TGTGCCAGCAGTTTTAGCGGACCGTACGAGCAGTACTTC,CASSFSGPYEQYF
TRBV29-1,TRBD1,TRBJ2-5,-,TGCAGCGTTGAGGGGACAGGGGGCGCCGGGACCCAGTACTTC,CSVEGTGGAGTQYF
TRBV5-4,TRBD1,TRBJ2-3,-,TGTGCCAGCAGCTTGGGACAGGGGGTTGCAGATACGCAGTATTTT,CASSLGQGVADTQYF
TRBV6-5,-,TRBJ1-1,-,TGTGCCAGCAGTTACTTCCGAGGCACTGAAGCTTTCTTT,CASSYFRGTEAFF
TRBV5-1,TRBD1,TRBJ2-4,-,TGCGCCAGCAGCCCCGGGGACAGGTCCGAAAACATTCAGTACTTC,CASSPGDRSENIQYF